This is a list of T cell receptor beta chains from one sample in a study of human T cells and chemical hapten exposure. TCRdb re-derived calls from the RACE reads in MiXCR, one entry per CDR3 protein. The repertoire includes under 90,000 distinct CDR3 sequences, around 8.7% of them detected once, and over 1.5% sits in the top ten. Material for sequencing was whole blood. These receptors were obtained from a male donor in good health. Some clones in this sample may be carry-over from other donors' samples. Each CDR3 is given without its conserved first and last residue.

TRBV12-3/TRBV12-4	ASSPLGADTEAF
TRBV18	ASSPEGQETQY
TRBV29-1	SASGDTEAF
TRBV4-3	ASSQDLGATGSY
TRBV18	ASSPQNRGLTNEKLF
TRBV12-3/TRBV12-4	ASRRQGYSNEAF
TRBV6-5	ASSYQTGVGANTEAF
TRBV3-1	ASSRKSLAGTYEQY
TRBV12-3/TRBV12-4	ASTLAQGAGTEAF
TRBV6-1	ASPGQSNTEAF
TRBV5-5	ASSLRLAGGLSGANVLT
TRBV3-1	ASSQVGGPDQNTGELF
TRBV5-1	ASSSGRMNTEAF
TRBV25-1	ASSELREPSYEQY
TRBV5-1	ASSLDGDNEQF
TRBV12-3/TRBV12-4	ASSPPWRGSYEQY
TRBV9	ASSVEGGSNDEQY
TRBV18	ASSRTGFWTEAF
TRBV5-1	ASTGEDASPLH
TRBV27	ASSSNGAYEQY
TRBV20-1	SAQRETSTDTQY
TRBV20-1	SARGRQGVSSQPQH
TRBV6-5	ASSYLERSEAF
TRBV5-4	ASSPGQETYEQY
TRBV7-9	ASSPREGNEKLF
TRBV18	ASSPLDRATEAF
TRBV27	ASTQSGRENQPQH